Following are 15 T cell receptor beta chains from one sample sequenced in a study of cytomegalovirus exposure and HLA in healthy donors listed by TCRdb under 2017. Receptor amplification or capture employed the immunoSEQ multiplex PCR assay. For the multiplex PCR, a mixture combining 60 forward primers for TCR Vbeta segments and 13 reverse primers for TCR Jbeta segments was used. TCRdb's version of the immuneACCESS table is confined to in-frame rearrangements and falls short of the full clone set. An unresolved V gene accounts for under half of the shortfall where checked; the remainder is of unknown origin. For this sample there are 200,000 to 300,000 clones; approximately 85% appear just once. Roughly 2% of the sample goes to the ten largest clones. The specimen was PBMCs. The receptors stem from a woman aged 40 to 50 in good health and CMV-seropositive.

This clone has a single count. The chain recombines TRBV11-2 with TRBJ1-1, with a weak D call TRBD1 (5 bases). The CDR3 spans 13 residues. V was clipped by 3 bases and J by 2 bases, with 7 bases between them. Germline CDR1 is SGHAT and CDR2 is FQNNGV. DNA of the CDR3: TGTGCCAGCAGCTTGACAGCTAACACTGAAGCTTTCTTT. It is translated as CASSLTANTEAFF.

For this clone: An end of the junction does not agree with germline; a read error may underlie this. The V call is TRBV7-7, the J call TRBJ2-5; tentative D call: TRBD2 (6 bases). The CDR3 contains 15 residues. Germline CDR1 and CDR2: SSHAT and FNYEAQ (reference sequence). The CDR3 here is CASSLGDWYQETQYF. The CDR3 bases are TGTGCTAGCAGCTTAGGGGACTGGTACCAAGAGACCCAGTACTTC.

As DNA, the CDR3 is TGTGCCAGTAGTATCCCCGGGCGGGGAGGCACAGATACGCAGTATTTT. This sequence encodes CASSIPGRGGTDTQYF. The chain joins TRBV19 to TRBJ2-3; weak D call: TRBD2 (6 bases). This CDR3 contains 16 residues. Germline CDR1 is LNHDA and CDR2 is SQIVND (reference sequence). The ends were cut back, 3 bases at V and 1 base at J, with 14 bases in the middle.

In DNA form, the CDR3 reads TGTGCCAGCAGCCTCAGACTAGACCCCTACGAGCAGTACTTC. Translation: CASSLRLDPYEQYF. This chain joins TRBV9 and TRBJ2-7; weak D call: TRBD2 (6 bases). CDR3 length: 14 amino acids. Germline-derived CDR1 and CDR2 are SGDLS and YYNGEE. V was trimmed by 4 bases and J by 2 bases, leaving 13 bases between them.

V is TRBV10-3 and J is TRBJ1-1; 9 bases line up with TRBD1. Trimming at V came to 4 bases and at J to 3 bases, leaving 0 bases not matched to a gene. The CDR3 is 13 residues long. Per the germline V gene, CDR1 is ENHRY and CDR2 is SYGVKD. The CDR3 reads CAISGDRDTEAFF. The CDR3 coding sequence is TGTGCCATCAGTGGGGACAGGGACACTGAAGCTTTCTTT.

The chain uses TRBV28 and TRBJ1-2, with 11 bases that match TRBD1. The CDR3 is 18 residues long. Per germline, CDR1 MDHEN and CDR2 SYDVKM. V dropped 6 bases and J dropped 2; count of bases not matched to a gene: 14. The chain's CDR3 is CASSSSGTGGHWNYGYTF. The CDR3 DNA reads TGTGCCAGCAGCTCATCCGGGACAGGGGGGCATTGGAACTATGGCTACACCTTC.

This chain links TRBV30 with TRBJ2-1; the match to TRBD2 covers 15 bases. The CDR3 is 17 residues long. From germline, CDR1 is GTSNPN and CDR2 SVGIG (reference sequence). V trimming: 2 bases; J trimming: 6 bases; junction bases outside the gene matches: 8. CDR3 amino acids: CAWSSLSGLAGGNEQFF. The CDR3 bases are TGTGCCTGGAGTTCACTCTCGGGACTAGCGGGAGGCAATGAGCAGTTCTTC.

This chain joins TRBV28 and TRBJ1-1; 8 nucleotides align to TRBD1. Unmatched junction bases numbered 10, after V lost 6 bases and J lost 1 base. CDR3 length equals 16 residues. The germline gives CDR1 MDHEN, CDR2 SYDVKM. CDR3 loop: CASSPNGQGPNTEAFF. In DNA, the CDR3 is TGTGCCAGCAGCCCTAACGGACAGGGACCGAACACTGAAGCTTTCTTT. Together with reference TRBV28 and TRBJ1-1, the CDR3 gives the full variable domain: DVKVTQSSRYLVKRTGEKVFLECVQDMDHENMFWYRQDPGLGLRLIYFSYDVKMKEKGDIPEGYSVSREKKERFSLILESASTNQTSMYLCASSPNGQGPNTEAFFGQGTRLTVV.

This chain links TRBV29-1 with TRBJ2-7; 9 bases line up with TRBD2. From germline, CDR1 is SQVTM and CDR2 ANQGSEA. Losses at the gene ends were 7 bases for V and 6 bases for J; bases not matched to a gene: 7. The CDR3 length is 12 residues. The DNA of the CDR3 is TGCAGCGGAGAACTAGCGGGTCGCGAGCAGTACTTC. This gives the protein CSGELAGREQYF.

The chain has TRBV19 and TRBJ2-2; TRBD2 aligns across 12 bases. Germline CDR1 LNHDA, CDR2 SQIVND (reference sequence). CDR3 length: 17 amino acids. The V segment lost 6 bases and the J segment 7 bases; nucleotides outside the gene matches: 12. The CDR3 DNA sequence: TGTGCCAGTAGCGACCCAGCTAGCGGGAGGGCCGTCGGGGAGCTGTTTTTT. It specifies CASSDPASGRAVGELFF.

The genes are TRBV7-2 and TRBJ2-7; 8 bases fit TRBD1. Germline CDR1 SGHTA, CDR2 FQGNSA. The CDR3 consists of 15 residues. With 3 bases clipped from V and 4 bases from J, the junction kept 8 bases outside the gene matches. CDR3 coding DNA: TGTGCCAGCAGCTTCAGTACCGGGACAGGTTACGAGCAGTACTTC. Its translation: CASSFSTGTGYEQYF.

The chain carries TRBV28 and TRBJ2-7, with D tentatively TRBD1 (6 bases). The germline V gene has CDR1 MDHEN and CDR2 SYDVKM. Trimming shortened V by 10 bases and J by 5 bases, and 15 bases separated the two germline ends. The CDR3 runs 12 residues. The CDR3 sequence is CATVTGKNEQYF. In DNA form, the CDR3 reads TGTGCCACCGTAACAGGGAAAAACGAGCAGTACTTC. The variable domain in full, with the rest retrieved from reference TRBV28 and TRBJ2-7, is DVKVTQSSRYLVKRTGEKVFLECVQDMDHENMFWYRQDPGLGLRLIYFSYDVKMKEKGDIPEGYSVSREKKERFSLILESASTNQTSMYLCATVTGKNEQYFGPGTRLTVT.

This clone was detected once. CDR3 DNA: TGTGCCAGCAGTCGTCCGGGGTGGATGGAGTCTGAAGCTTTCTTT. Its translation: CASSRPGWMESEAFF. V is TRBV6-5 and J is TRBJ1-1; D uncertain. The germline V gene has CDR1 MNHEY and CDR2 SVGAGI. Trimming removed 5 bases from V and 6 bases from J, with 19 bases in between. The CDR3 totals 15 residues.

This clone appeared once. V is TRBV6-5 and J is TRBJ2-1, with 11 nucleotides matching TRBD2. Trimming at V came to 6 bases and at J to 10 bases, leaving 8 bases not matched to a gene. CDR1 is MNHEY, CDR2 SVGAGI, per germline. The CDR3 is 14 residues long. CDR3 sequence (DNA): TGTGCCAGCAGGCCTAGCGGGGGGTTCGGGGAGCAGTTCTTC. Amino acid sequence: CASRPSGGFGEQFF.

This sequence joins TRBV12-5 and TRBJ2-2; perhaps TRBD2 as D (6 bases). V lost 5 bases to trimming and J lost 0 bases, with 10 bases between them. From germline, CDR1 is LGHNT and CDR2 FRNRAP. The CDR3 covers 15 residues. CDR3 DNA sequence: TGTGCTAGTGGTCTGGGGGGAGCGAACACCGGGGAGCTGTTTTTT. Encoded protein: CASGLGGANTGELFF.